Given below is one T cell receptor beta chain in context. The sample originates from a study of blood T cell repertoires in COVID-19. Study-wide background: Researchers got acute and convalescent COVID-19 samples from the United States, Italy and Spain. T cells, B-cell-depleted T cells, or PBMCs supplied cDNA or gDNA.

V was pared by 7 bases and J by 3 bases, with 19 bases between. Germline CDR1 reads MGHDK; CDR2 reads SYGVNS. The CDR3 runs to 15 residues. In the study's own analysis: The authors estimated nucleated cell counts from reference gene primer amplification. TCRdb's copy holds only in-frame clones and misses some; the assay was immunoSEQ multiplex PCR. That table supplies the V and J calls and clone size; D and trimming were determined from the DNA. The sample carries about 200,000 clones, about 78% recorded once. The sequence came from a woman between 70 and 85 years old with acute or convalescent COVID-19. The V call is TRBV25-1, the J call TRBJ2-7; D perhaps matches TRBD1 (6 bases). Sequencing was done on a sample of peripheral blood. The CDR3 nucleotides are TGTGCCAGCACCCACGCCGGACAGACGAGCTACGAGCAGTACTTC. Its translation: CASTHAGQTSYEQYF.